The 18 T cell receptor beta chains below all came from one sample that was sequenced in a study of blood T cell repertoires in COVID-19. Clones were sequenced by immunoSEQ multiplex PCR, and TCRdb holds only the in-frame ones, with some missing. In the table there are approximately 300,000 clones, 65% to 90% of which are singletons. Material for sequencing was PBMCs or T cells enriched from blood (not recorded which). The source of these receptors is a man aged 30 to 45 who had recovered from COVID-19.

The chain couples TRBV7-2 to TRBJ1-1; D is unresolved. Per the germline V gene, CDR1 is SGHTA and CDR2 is FQGNSA. The CDR3 covers 16 residues. V gave up 6 bases and J gave up 3 bases, with 20 bases separating them. Here the CDR3 reads CASRSGLGGQHTEAFF. CDR3 sequence (DNA): TGTGCCAGCAGGTCCGGATTAGGAGGGCAGCACACTGAAGCTTTCTTT.

This chain connects TRBV25-1 to TRBJ2-1, with 14 bases fitting TRBD2. Trimming took 4 bases from V and 3 from J; bases not matched to a gene: 5. Germline loops: CDR1 MGHDK, CDR2 SYGVNS. This CDR3 is 17 amino acids long. CDR3 sequence reads: CASSGGTSGSLYNEQFF. In nucleotides, the CDR3 is TGTGCCAGCAGTGGAGGGACTAGCGGGAGTCTCTACAATGAGCAGTTCTTC.

The chain recombines TRBV5-1 with TRBJ2-7; 10 positions agree with TRBD1. This CDR3 has 14 residues. From germline, CDR1 is SGHRS and CDR2 YFSETQ. With 6 bases clipped from V and 4 bases from J, the junction kept 7 bases outside the gene matches. CDR3 sequence reads: CASTPTGGLYEQYF. DNA for the CDR3: TGCGCCAGCACCCCGACAGGGGGCCTATACGAGCAGTACTTC.

A remark on this clone: The conserved phenylalanine or tryptophan is not found at the CDR3 terminus, so this likely reflects a read error. The DNA is left out, because the CDR3 cannot be placed on it with certainty; the CDR3 is given as TCRdb lists it. The rearrangement joins TRBV20-1 to TRBJ1-1. Inclusive of both ends, the CDR3 amounts to 9 amino acids. Germline loops: CDR1 DFQATT, CDR2 SNEGSKA (reference sequence). The CDR3 loop reads CSARFSRSG.

The chain has TRBV11-3 and TRBJ2-2; tentative D call: TRBD2 (7 bases). The ends were cut back, 5 bases at V and 4 bases at J, with 17 bases in the middle. Germline-derived CDR1 and CDR2 are SGHNT and YENEEA. This CDR3 has 16 amino acids. The CDR3 DNA is TGTGCCAGCAGCCCCCCCGGGGGGCGCGTCACCGGGGAGCTGTTTTTT. Encoded protein: CASSPPGGRVTGELFF.

V and J are TRBV15 and TRBJ2-7; the D gene is possibly TRBD2 (6 bases). Trimming removed 3 bases from V and 0 bases from J, with 15 bases in between. Germline V gives CDR1 LNHNV, CDR2 YYDKDF (reference sequence). The length of the CDR3 is 16 residues. This CDR3 reads CATSSPGAGSSYEQYF. The CDR3 DNA is TGTGCCACCAGCAGCCCCGGGGCGGGGTCCTCCTACGAGCAGTACTTC.

The chain uses TRBV5-4 and TRBJ2-1; D unclear. The CDR3 sequence is 13 residues long. Trimming cost V 0 bases and J 1 base, with 2 bases left between them. Germline assignment: CDR1 SGHNT and CDR2 YYREEE (reference sequence). The CDR3 spells CASSLASYNEQFF. CDR3 nucleotides: TGTGCCAGCAGCTTGGCGTCCTACAATGAGCAGTTCTTC.

The chain combines TRBV28 with TRBJ1-4, with TRBD1 matching 12 bases. The CDR3 is 16 residues long. Germline assignment: CDR1 MDHEN and CDR2 SYDVKM. V lost 7 bases to trimming and J lost 2 bases; unmatched junction nucleotides: 5. The CDR3 sequence: CASIRDRGRTNEKLFF. The CDR3 bases are TGTGCCAGCATCCGGGACAGGGGGCGGACTAATGAAAAACTGTTTTTT.

V gene TRBV4-1 combines with J gene TRBJ2-1, with 7 bases fitting TRBD2. The CDR3 extends over 17 amino acids. V dropped 0 bases and J dropped 2; count of bases not matched to a gene: 7. Germline CDR1 and CDR2: MGHRA and YSYEKL. The CDR3 sequence: CASSQDHLAGAYNEQFF. The CDR3 DNA reads as TGCGCCAGCAGCCAAGATCATTTGGCGGGAGCCTACAATGAGCAGTTCTTC.

The chain joins TRBV12-5 to TRBJ1-1; possibly TRBD1 for D (5 bases). Trimming cost V 7 bases and J 4 bases, with 19 bases left between them. From germline, CDR1 is LGHNT and CDR2 FRNRAP. This CDR3 has 15 amino acids. CDR3 coding DNA: TGTGCTAGTGAGGGGTGGACACCCACGGGCACTGAAGCTTTCTTT. This gives the protein CASEGWTPTGTEAFF.

The chain combines TRBV10-3 with TRBJ2-7; D gene uncertain. Germline loops: CDR1 ENHRY, CDR2 SYGVKD. V shed 4 bases and J shed 4 bases, with 14 bases lying between them. CDR3 length: 14 amino acids. In DNA form, the CDR3 reads TGTGCCATCAGTGGTGCCCCTCTAAAATACGAGCAGTACTTC. Residues: CAISGAPLKYEQYF.

The V call is TRBV9, the J call TRBJ1-5; 12 positions agree with TRBD1. V lost 3 bases to trimming and J lost 7 bases; unmatched junction nucleotides: 5. Germline V gives CDR1 SGDLS, CDR2 YYNGEE. The CDR3 is made up of 15 amino acids. For the CDR3, the DNA is TGTGCCAGCAGCGGGGGACAGGGGGCGAGGCAGCCCCAGCATTTT. It codes for CASSGGQGARQPQHF.

The rearrangement uses TRBV6-2 or TRBV6-3 and TRBJ2-5; D remains ambiguous. CDR1 is MNHEY and CDR2 is SVGEGT in the germline V gene. This CDR3 region has 11 residues. V gave up 4 bases and J gave up 4 bases, with 4 bases separating them. CDR3 loop: CASSSGETQYF. CDR3 in DNA: TGTGCCAGCAGTTCCGGAGAGACCCAGTACTTC.

The chain carries TRBV3-1 (or the pseudogene TRBV3-2) and TRBJ2-7, with D perhaps TRBD1 (6 bases). Germline V gives CDR1 LGHDT, CDR2 YNNKEL (reference sequence). V gave up 0 bases and J gave up 2 bases, with 8 bases separating them. There are 14 residues in the CDR3. The CDR3 sequence is CASSQDRQAYEQYF. Written as DNA, the CDR3 is TGTGCCAGCAGCCAAGATCGACAGGCCTACGAGCAGTACTTC.

This clone appeared a few times. The chain joins TRBV6-1 to TRBJ1-2, with a weak D call TRBD1 (5 bases). The germline V gene has CDR1 MNHNS and CDR2 SASEGT. V lost 1 base to trimming and J lost 5 bases, with 5 bases between them. This CDR3 has 12 amino acids. In nucleotides, the CDR3 is TGTGCCAGCAGTGAAGACAGGTATGGCTACACCTTC. It translates to CASSEDRYGYTF.

This chain links TRBV18 with TRBJ1-5, with D maybe TRBD1 (6 bases). Germline CDR1 and CDR2: KGHSH and LQKENI. There are 16 residues in the CDR3. V was cut by 4 bases and J by 3 bases, with 16 bases left in between. The CDR3 reads CASSRYRDANNQPQHF. The CDR3 region has the DNA TGTGCCAGCTCACGGTACAGGGACGCGAACAATCAGCCCCAGCATTTT.

The chain couples TRBV14 to TRBJ1-1; no definite D call. V dropped 3 bases and J dropped 9 bases, with 11 bases sitting between them. Germline V lookup: CDR1 SGHDN, CDR2 FVKESK. The CDR3 runs to 12 residues. The CDR3 nucleotides are TGTGCCAGCAGCCAGCGGGCAGAGCAAGCTTTCTTT. Its protein product is CASSQRAEQAFF.

V usage is TRBV5-1 and J usage is TRBJ1-2; 8 bases fit TRBD1. V gave up 4 bases and J gave up 4 bases; unmatched junction bases: 3. The V gene's germline CDR1 is SGHRS and CDR2 YFSETQ. CDR3 length: 13 residues. For the CDR3, the DNA is TGCGCCAGCAGCCCCCAGGGGGCCTATGGCTACACCTTC. Translation gives CASSPQGAYGYTF.